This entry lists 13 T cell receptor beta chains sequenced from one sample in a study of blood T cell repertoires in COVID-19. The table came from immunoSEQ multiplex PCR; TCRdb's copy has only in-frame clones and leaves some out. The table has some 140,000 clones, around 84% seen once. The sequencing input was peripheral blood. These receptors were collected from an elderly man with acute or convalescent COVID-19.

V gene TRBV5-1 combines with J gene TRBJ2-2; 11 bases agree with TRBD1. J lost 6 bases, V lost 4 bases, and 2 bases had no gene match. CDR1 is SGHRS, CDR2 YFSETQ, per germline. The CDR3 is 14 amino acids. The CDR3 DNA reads TGCGCCAGCAGCCCGGGACAGGGGGCCGGGGAGCTGTTTTTT. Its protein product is CASSPGQGAGELFF.

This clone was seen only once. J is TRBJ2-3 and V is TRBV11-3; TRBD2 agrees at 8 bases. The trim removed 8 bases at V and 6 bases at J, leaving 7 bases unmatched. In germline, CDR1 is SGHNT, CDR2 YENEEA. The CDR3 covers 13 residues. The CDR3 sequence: CASQPGGIDTQYF. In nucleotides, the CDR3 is TGTGCCAGCCAGCCGGGGGGGATTGATACGCAGTATTTT. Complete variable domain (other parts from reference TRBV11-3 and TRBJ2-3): EAGVVQSPRYKIIEKKQPVAFWCNPISGHNTLYWYLQNLGQGPELLIRYENEEAVDDSQLPKDRFSAERLKGVDSTLKIQPAELGDSAVYLCASQPGGIDTQYFGPGTRLTVL.

The CDR3 DNA sequence: TGCGCCAGCAGCTCTCCGGGAAATCCAGATACGCAGTATTTT. This encodes CASSSPGNPDTQYF. The rearrangement links TRBV5-1 to TRBJ2-3; a possible D gene is TRBD2 (5 bases). V lost 3 bases and J 4 bases, leaving 12 bases between the germline ends. This CDR3 region has 14 residues. Per the germline V gene, CDR1 is SGHRS and CDR2 is YFSETQ. Full variable domain (remainder filled in from reference TRBV5-1 and TRBJ2-3): KAGVTQTPRYLIKTRGQQVTLSCSPISGHRSVSWYQQTPGQGLQFLFEYFSETQRNKGNFPGRFSGRQFSNSRSEMNVSTLELGDSALYLCASSSPGNPDTQYFGPGTRLTVL.

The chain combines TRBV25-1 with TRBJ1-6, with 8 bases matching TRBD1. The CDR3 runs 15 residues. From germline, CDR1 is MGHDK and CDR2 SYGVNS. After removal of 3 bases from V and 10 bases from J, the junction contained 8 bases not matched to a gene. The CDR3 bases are TGTGCCAGCAGTGAGTCCCACAGGGGGAGCTCACCCCTCCACTTT. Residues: CASSESHRGSSPLHF.

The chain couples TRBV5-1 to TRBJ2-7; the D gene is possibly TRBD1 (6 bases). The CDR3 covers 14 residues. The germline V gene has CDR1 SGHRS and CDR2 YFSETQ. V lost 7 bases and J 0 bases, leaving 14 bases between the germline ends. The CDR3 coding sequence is TGCGCCAGCCGCCGGGACACCAACTCCTACGAGCAGTACTTC. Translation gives CASRRDTNSYEQYF.

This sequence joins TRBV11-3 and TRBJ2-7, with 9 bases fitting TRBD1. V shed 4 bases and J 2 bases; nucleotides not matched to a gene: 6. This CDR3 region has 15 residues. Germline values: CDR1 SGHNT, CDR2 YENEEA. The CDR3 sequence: CASSSRTGATYEQYF. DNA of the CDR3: TGTGCCAGCAGCTCCCGGACAGGGGCGACCTACGAGCAGTACTTC.

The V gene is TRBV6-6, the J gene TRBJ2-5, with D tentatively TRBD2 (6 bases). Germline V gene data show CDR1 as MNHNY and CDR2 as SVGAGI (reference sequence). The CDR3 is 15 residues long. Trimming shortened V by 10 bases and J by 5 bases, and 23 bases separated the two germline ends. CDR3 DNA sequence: TGTGCCACGGGCGGGATGGCAGGGACGGGCGAGACCCAGTACTTC. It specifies CATGGMAGTGETQYF.

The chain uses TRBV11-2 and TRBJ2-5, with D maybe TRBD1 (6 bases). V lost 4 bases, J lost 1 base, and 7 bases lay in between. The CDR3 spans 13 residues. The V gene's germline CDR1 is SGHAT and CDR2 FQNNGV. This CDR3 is CASSWTVQETQYF. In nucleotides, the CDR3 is TGTGCCAGCAGCTGGACAGTCCAAGAGACCCAGTACTTC.

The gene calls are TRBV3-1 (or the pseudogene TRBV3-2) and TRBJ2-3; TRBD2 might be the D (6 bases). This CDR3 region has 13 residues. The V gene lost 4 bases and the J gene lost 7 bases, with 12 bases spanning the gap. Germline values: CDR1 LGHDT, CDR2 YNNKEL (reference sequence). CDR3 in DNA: TGTGCCAGCAGCCCGGGGAGGAAGAATACGCAGTATTTT. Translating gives CASSPGRKNTQYF.

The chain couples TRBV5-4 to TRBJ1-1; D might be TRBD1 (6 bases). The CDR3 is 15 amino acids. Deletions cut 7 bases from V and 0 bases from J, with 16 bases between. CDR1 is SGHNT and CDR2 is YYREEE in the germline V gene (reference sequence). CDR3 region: CASHPGGQLNTEAFF. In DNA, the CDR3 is TGTGCCAGCCACCCTGGAGGACAGTTGAACACTGAAGCTTTCTTT.

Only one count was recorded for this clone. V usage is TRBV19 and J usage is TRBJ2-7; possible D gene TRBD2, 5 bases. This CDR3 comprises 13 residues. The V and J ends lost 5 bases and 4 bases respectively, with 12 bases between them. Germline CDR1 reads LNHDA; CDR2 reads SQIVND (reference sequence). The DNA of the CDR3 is TGTGCCAGTAGTCCCCGGAGGCAATACGAGCAGTACTTC. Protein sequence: CASSPRRQYEQYF. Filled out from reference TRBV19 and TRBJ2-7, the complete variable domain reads DGGITQSPKYLFRKEGQNVTLSCEQNLNHDAMYWYRQDPGQGLRLIYYSQIVNDFQKGDIAEGYSVSREKKESFPLTVTSAQKNPTAFYLCASSPRRQYEQYFGPGTRLTVT.

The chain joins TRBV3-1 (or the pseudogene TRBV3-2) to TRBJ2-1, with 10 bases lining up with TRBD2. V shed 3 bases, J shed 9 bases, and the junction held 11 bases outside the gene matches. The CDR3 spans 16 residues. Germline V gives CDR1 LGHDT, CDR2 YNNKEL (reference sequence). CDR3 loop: CASSQPSGGQTGEQFF. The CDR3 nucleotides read TGTGCCAGCAGCCAGCCTAGCGGGGGACAGACTGGTGAGCAGTTCTTC.

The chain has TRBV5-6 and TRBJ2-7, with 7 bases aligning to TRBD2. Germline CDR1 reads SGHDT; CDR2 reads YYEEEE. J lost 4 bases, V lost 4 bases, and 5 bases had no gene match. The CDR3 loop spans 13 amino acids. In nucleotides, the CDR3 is TGTGCCAGCAGCCTGGTGGGGGGGTACGAGCAGTACGTC. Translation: CASSLVGGYEQYV.